This entry lists 30 T cell receptor beta chains sequenced from one sample in a study of T cells expressing NK-cell markers. After re-calling the 5' RACE reads, TCRdb lists one entry per CDR3 protein, DNA absent. This repertoire includes 300,000 or so distinct CDR3 sequences. Sequences were obtained from blood T cells: a sorted CD56 or NKG2C T cell subset, CD4+ or CD8+ T cells, or bulk PBMC T cells (not recorded which). The receptor set was obtained from a woman between 18 and 69 years old in good health.

The gene calls are TRBV14 and TRBJ2-1; there is no DNA to check the TCRdb D call of TRBD2. CDR1 SGHDN and CDR2 FVKESK come from the germline V gene. This CDR3 is 16 amino acids long. The CDR3 reads CASSQTSGGAYNEQFF.

The chain joins TRBV6-1 to TRBJ1-5; TCRdb gives TRBD1 as the D gene, but with no DNA this cannot be confirmed. The CDR3 length is 15 residues. The V gene's germline CDR1 is MNHNS and CDR2 SASEGT. The CDR3 loop is CATEPGAGSNQPQHF.

The chain recombines TRBV30 with TRBJ2-1; TCRdb designates TRBD2, a call that cannot be tested without DNA. The germline V gene encodes CDR1 GTSNPN and CDR2 SVGIG (reference sequence). The CDR3 runs 15 residues. Here the CDR3 reads CAWSLAGGPYNEQFF. Filled out from reference TRBV30 and TRBJ2-1, the complete variable domain reads SQTIHQWPATLVQPVGSPLSLECTVEGTSNPNLYWYRQAAGRGLQLLFYSVGIGQISSEVPQNLSASRPQDRQFILSSKKLLLSDSGFYLCAWSLAGGPYNEQFFGPGTRLTVL.

The rearrangement joins TRBV19 to TRBJ1-1. The CDR3 covers 13 residues. Germline CDR1 reads LNHDA; CDR2 reads SQIVND (reference sequence). CDR3 sequence reads: CASSISANTEAFF.

The V and J genes are TRBV20-1 and TRBJ2-5; the D gene TCRdb calls, TRBD1, cannot be checked with no DNA. The CDR3 is 12 residues long. Germline assignment: CDR1 DFQATT and CDR2 SNEGSKA (reference sequence). The CDR3 sequence: CSARDRGETQYF.

The chain uses TRBV13 and TRBJ2-5; the TRBD2 assignment by TCRdb is unverifiable without DNA. Germline CDR1 reads PRHDT; CDR2 reads FYEKMQ (reference sequence). This CDR3 spans 14 amino acids. This CDR3 reads CASSLSGSQETQYF. Drawing the rest from reference TRBV13 and TRBJ2-5, the complete variable domain is AAGVIQSPRHLIKEKRETATLKCYPIPRHDTVYWYQQGPGQDPQFLISFYEKMQSDKGSIPDRFSAQQFSDYHSELNMSSLELGDSALYFCASSLSGSQETQYFGPGTRLLVL.

The V gene is TRBV29-1, the J gene TRBJ1-5. The CDR3 extends over 12 amino acids. CDR1 and CDR2 (germline): SQVTM, ANQGSEA. The CDR3 loop is CSVAGPNQPQHF.

The chain links TRBV20-1 to TRBJ1-1. The length of the CDR3 is 12 residues. The V gene's germline CDR1 is DFQATT and CDR2 SNEGSKA (reference sequence). CDR3 residues: CSAFVESTEAFF.

The rearrangement uses TRBV7-2 and TRBJ2-7; TCRdb's assignment of TRBD1 cannot be checked, as there is no DNA. The CDR3 spans 14 residues. Per germline, CDR1 SGHTA and CDR2 FQGNSA. The CDR3 region is CASSSDVPRDLQYF. The full variable domain, its missing parts supplied by reference TRBV7-2 and TRBJ2-7, is GAGVSQSPSNKVTEKGKDVELRCDPISGHTALYWYRQSLGQGLEFLIYFQGNSAPDKSGLPSDRFSAERTGGSVSTLTIQRTQQEDSAVYLCASSSDVPRDLQYFGPGTRLTVT.

V and J are TRBV7-2 and TRBJ2-1; the D gene TCRdb calls, TRBD2, cannot be checked with no DNA. The CDR3 is 15 residues long. The germline gives CDR1 SGHTA, CDR2 FQGNSA. CDR3 sequence: CASSPGLVFSNEQFF.

The CDR3 is CASSPPGGDSTDTQYF. The gene calls are TRBV18 and TRBJ2-3. The germline CDR1 and CDR2 sequences are KGHSH and LQKENI. The CDR3 has 16 residues.

This rearrangement joins TRBV20-1 to TRBJ1-4; TCRdb returns TRBD1, unconfirmable since there is no DNA. The CDR3 extends over 16 amino acids. Germline values: CDR1 DFQATT, CDR2 SNEGSKA (reference sequence). Here the CDR3 reads CSAADRGYTTNEKLFF.

The rearrangement joins TRBV5-4 to TRBJ1-2; without DNA, the TCRdb call of TRBD1 cannot be checked. There are 14 residues in the CDR3. Germline-derived CDR1 and CDR2 are SGHNT and YYREEE (reference sequence). The CDR3 sequence: CASSLASRAEGYTF.

The V call is TRBV11-2, the J call TRBJ2-2; TCRdb names TRBD2, which stays unverified in the absence of DNA. This CDR3 has 18 amino acids. Germline CDR1 is SGHAT and CDR2 is FQNNGV. Here the CDR3 reads CASSQRTSGGTNTGELFF.

The CDR3 sequence: CASSSSILAGAYNEQFF. The genes are TRBV7-2 and TRBJ2-1; no DNA is available, so the TRBD2 call from TCRdb remains unchecked. CDR1 and CDR2 from the germline V gene are SGHTA and FQGNSA. This CDR3 is 17 amino acids long. The complete variable domain, with remaining parts taken from reference TRBV7-2 and TRBJ2-1, reads GAGVSQSPSNKVTEKGKDVELRCDPISGHTALYWYRQSLGQGLEFLIYFQGNSAPDKSGLPSDRFSAERTGGSVSTLTIQRTQQEDSAVYLCASSSSILAGAYNEQFFGPGTRLTVL.

The genes are TRBV7-2 and TRBJ1-6; lacking DNA, the TRBD1 call made by TCRdb goes unchecked. This CDR3 contains 15 residues. The germline CDR1 and CDR2 sequences are SGHTA and FQGNSA. The chain's CDR3 is CASSLVGDPNSPLHF.

V is TRBV10-3 and J is TRBJ1-5. Per germline, CDR1 ENHRY and CDR2 SYGVKD. The CDR3 consists of 13 residues. Here the CDR3 reads CAISEKLNQPQHF.

The V call is TRBV4-3, the J call TRBJ2-4. Germline V lookup: CDR1 LGHNA, CDR2 YSLEER. This CDR3 has 14 amino acids. This CDR3 is CASSHRQAKNIQYF.

The chain is built from TRBV20-1 and TRBJ1-1. Germline lookup yields CDR1 DFQATT and CDR2 SNEGSKA (reference sequence). The CDR3 is 12 residues long. The CDR3 loop is CSVARGDTEAFF.

This chain uses TRBV18 with TRBJ2-4. CDR3 length: 15 residues. Germline loops: CDR1 KGHSH, CDR2 LQKENI. The CDR3 sequence is CASSPPGLAKNIQYF.

This chain links TRBV7-2 with TRBJ1-2; as DNA is missing, the TRBD1 call by TCRdb cannot be tested. From germline, CDR1 is SGHTA and CDR2 FQGNSA. The length of the CDR3 is 16 residues. CDR3 amino acids: CASSAGTGVGPYGYTF.

The V call is TRBV25-1, the J call TRBJ2-1; TCRdb calls TRBD1, which cannot be checked without DNA. Germline CDR1 reads MGHDK; CDR2 reads SYGVNS. CDR3 length equals 16 residues. The CDR3 reads CASSESVAGDHNEQFF.

The V call is TRBV12-3 or TRBV12-4, the J call TRBJ1-2. The length of the CDR3 is 16 residues. CDR3 amino acids: CASSSLTGPFLYGYTF.

This CDR3 is CSASVGTSGSF. V gene TRBV20-1 combines with J gene TRBJ2-1; there is no DNA to check the TCRdb D call of TRBD2. Germline V gene lookup returns CDR1 DFQATT and CDR2 SNEGSKA (reference sequence). The CDR3 consists of 11 residues.

The rearrangement uses TRBV7-9 and TRBJ1-5; TCRdb's D gene call, TRBD1, goes unchecked for lack of DNA. CDR1 and CDR2 (germline): SEHNR, FQNEAQ (reference sequence). This CDR3 has 13 amino acids. The CDR3 loop reads CASSETGNQPQHF.

The genes are TRBV7-2 and TRBJ2-4; TCRdb's D call, TRBD1, is unchecked because there is no DNA. The CDR3 extends over 16 amino acids. Germline V CDR1 and CDR2: SGHTA, FQGNSA. The CDR3 sequence: CASSLTGAPSKNIQYF. The complete variable domain, with remaining parts taken from reference TRBV7-2 and TRBJ2-4, reads GAGVSQSPSNKVTEKGKDVELRCDPISGHTALYWYRQSLGQGLEFLIYFQGNSAPDKSGLPSDRFSAERTGGSVSTLTIQRTQQEDSAVYLCASSLTGAPSKNIQYFGAGTRLSVL.

V and J are TRBV12-3 or TRBV12-4 and TRBJ1-1. The CDR3 covers 13 residues. The CDR3: CASSLQAYTEAFF.

The chain combines TRBV5-1 with TRBJ1-2; with no DNA, the TCRdb D assignment of TRBD1 cannot be verified. CDR3 size: 14 residues. Per germline, CDR1 SGHRS and CDR2 YFSETQ. The CDR3 sequence: CASSLDRAGYGYTF. Filled out from reference TRBV5-1 and TRBJ1-2, the complete variable domain reads KAGVTQTPRYLIKTRGQQVTLSCSPISGHRSVSWYQQTPGQGLQFLFEYFSETQRNKGNFPGRFSGRQFSNSRSEMNVSTLELGDSALYLCASSLDRAGYGYTFGSGTRLTVV.

This chain uses TRBV5-1 with TRBJ2-3; TCRdb names TRBD1, which stays unverified in the absence of DNA. The CDR3 consists of 16 residues. Germline CDR1 and CDR2: SGHRS and YFSETQ. The CDR3 reads CASSLPGTGRTDTQYF.

The chain uses TRBV7-2 and TRBJ1-2; checking the TCRdb D call of TRBD1 is not possible without DNA. This CDR3 comprises 14 residues. Germline assignment: CDR1 SGHTA and CDR2 FQGNSA. The CDR3 protein is CASSLAWQGYGYTF.